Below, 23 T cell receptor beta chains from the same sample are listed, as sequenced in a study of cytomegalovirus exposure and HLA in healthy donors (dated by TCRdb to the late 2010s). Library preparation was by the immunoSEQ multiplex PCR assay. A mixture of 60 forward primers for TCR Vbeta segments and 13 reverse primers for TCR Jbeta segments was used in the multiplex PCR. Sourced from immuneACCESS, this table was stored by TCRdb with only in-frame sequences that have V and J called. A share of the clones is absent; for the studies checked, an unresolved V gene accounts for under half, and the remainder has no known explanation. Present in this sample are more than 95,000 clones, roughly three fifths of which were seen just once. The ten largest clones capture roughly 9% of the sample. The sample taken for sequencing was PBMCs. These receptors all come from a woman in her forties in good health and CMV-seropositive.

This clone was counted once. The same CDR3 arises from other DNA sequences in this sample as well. Here the CDR3 DNA reads TGCGCCAGCAGCCTGGGGGGGGGCACTGAAGCTTTCTTT. This encodes CASSLGGGTEAFF. V gene TRBV5-1 combines with J gene TRBJ1-1; the D gene is possibly TRBD1 (5 bases). V lost 4 bases and J 4 bases, leaving 11 bases between the germline ends. Germline V CDR1 and CDR2: SGHRS, YFSETQ. This CDR3 has 13 amino acids.

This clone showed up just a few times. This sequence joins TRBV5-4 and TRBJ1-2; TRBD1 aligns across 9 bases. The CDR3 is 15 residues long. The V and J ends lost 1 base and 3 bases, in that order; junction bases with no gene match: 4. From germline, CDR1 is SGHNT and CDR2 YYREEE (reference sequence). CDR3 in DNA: TGTGCCAGCAGCTTGTCACAGGGGGCTGACTATGGCTACACCTTC. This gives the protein CASSLSQGADYGYTF.

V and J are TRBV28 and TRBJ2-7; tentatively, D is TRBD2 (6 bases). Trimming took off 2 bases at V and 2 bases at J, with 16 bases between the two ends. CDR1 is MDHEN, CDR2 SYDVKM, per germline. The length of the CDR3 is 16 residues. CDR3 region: CASSLDTSSAAYEQYF. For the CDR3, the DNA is TGTGCCAGCAGTTTAGACACCTCTAGCGCAGCCTACGAGCAGTACTTC. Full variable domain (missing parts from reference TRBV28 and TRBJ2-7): DVKVTQSSRYLVKRTGEKVFLECVQDMDHENMFWYRQDPGLGLRLIYFSYDVKMKEKGDIPEGYSVSREKKERFSLILESASTNQTSMYLCASSLDTSSAAYEQYFGPGTRLTVT.

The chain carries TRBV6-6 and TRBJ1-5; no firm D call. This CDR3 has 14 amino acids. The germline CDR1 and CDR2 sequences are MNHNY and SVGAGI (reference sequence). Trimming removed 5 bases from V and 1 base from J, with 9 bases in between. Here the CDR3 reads CASSLEGSNQPQHF. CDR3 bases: TGTGCCAGCAGTCTCGAGGGAAGCAATCAGCCCCAGCATTTT.

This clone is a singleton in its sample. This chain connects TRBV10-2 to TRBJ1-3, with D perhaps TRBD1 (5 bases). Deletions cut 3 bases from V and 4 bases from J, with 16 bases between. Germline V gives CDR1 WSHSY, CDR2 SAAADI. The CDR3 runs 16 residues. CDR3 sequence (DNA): TGCGCCAGCAGTGACCAGGGAACTGTTCAGGGAAACACCATATATTTT. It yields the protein CASSDQGTVQGNTIYF.

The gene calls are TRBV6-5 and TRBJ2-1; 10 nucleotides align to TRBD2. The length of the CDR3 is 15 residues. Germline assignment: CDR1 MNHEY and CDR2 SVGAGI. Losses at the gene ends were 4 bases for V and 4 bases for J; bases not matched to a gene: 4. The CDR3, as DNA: TGTGCCAGCAGTTCGAGGACTAGCGGATACAATGAGCAGTTCTTC. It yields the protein CASSSRTSGYNEQFF.

Written as DNA, the CDR3 is TGTGCCAGCAGTCGGGACAACCCCTATGGCTACACCTTC. Residues: CASSRDNPYGYTF. This chain links TRBV6-5 with TRBJ1-2, with D possibly being TRBD1 (6 bases). V lost 5 bases and J 4 bases, leaving 11 bases between the germline ends. Germline loops: CDR1 MNHEY, CDR2 SVGAGI. The CDR3 length is 13 residues.

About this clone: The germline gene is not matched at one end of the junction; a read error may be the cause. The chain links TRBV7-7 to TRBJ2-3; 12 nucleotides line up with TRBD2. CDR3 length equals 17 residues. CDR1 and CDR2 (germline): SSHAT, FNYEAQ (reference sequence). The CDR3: CASSLLAGGGRTDTQYF. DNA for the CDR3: TGTGCTAGCAGCTTACTAGCGGGAGGCGGACGCACAGATACGCAGTATTTT.

CDR3 sequence: CASSKRASEGYEQYF. Here the CDR3 DNA reads TGTGCCAGTAGTAAAAGGGCTAGCGAGGGGTACGAGCAGTACTTC. The rearrangement uses TRBV19 and TRBJ2-7; perhaps TRBD2 as D (6 bases). The CDR3 extends over 15 amino acids. Germline CDR1 reads LNHDA; CDR2 reads SQIVND (reference sequence). V dropped 4 bases and J dropped 4 bases, with 17 bases sitting between them.

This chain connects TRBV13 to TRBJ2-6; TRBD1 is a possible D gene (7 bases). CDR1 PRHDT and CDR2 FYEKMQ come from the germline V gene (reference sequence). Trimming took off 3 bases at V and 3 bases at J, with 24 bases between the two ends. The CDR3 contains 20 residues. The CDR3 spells CASSFSRQGLLSGGANVLTF. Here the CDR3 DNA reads TGTGCCAGCAGCTTCTCCCGACAGGGACTCCTCTCGGGTGGGGCCAACGTCCTGACTTTC. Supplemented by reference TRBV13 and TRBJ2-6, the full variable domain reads AAGVIQSPRHLIKEKRETATLKCYPIPRHDTVYWYQQGPGQDPQFLISFYEKMQSDKGSIPDRFSAQQFSDYHSELNMSSLELGDSALYFCASSFSRQGLLSGGANVLTFGAGSRLTVL.

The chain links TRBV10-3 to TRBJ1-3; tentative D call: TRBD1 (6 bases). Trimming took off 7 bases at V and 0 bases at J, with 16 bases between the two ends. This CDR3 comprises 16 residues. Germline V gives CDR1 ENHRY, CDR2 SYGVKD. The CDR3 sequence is CAIKGDKGPSGNTIYF. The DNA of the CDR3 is TGTGCCATCAAGGGGGACAAGGGCCCCTCTGGAAACACCATATATTTT.

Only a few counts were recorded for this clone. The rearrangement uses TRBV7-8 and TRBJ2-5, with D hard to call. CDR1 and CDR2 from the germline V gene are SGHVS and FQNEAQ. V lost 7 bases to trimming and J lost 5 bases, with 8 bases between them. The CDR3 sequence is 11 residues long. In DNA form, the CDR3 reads TGTGCCAGCACCAAATTGGAGACCCAGTACTTC. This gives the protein CASTKLETQYF.

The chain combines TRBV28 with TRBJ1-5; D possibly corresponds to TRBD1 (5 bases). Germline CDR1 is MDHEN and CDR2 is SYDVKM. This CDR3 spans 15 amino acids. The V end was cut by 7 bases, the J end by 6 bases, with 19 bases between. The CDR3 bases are TGTGCCAGCAACAAACGGGCAGGGAATCGTCAGCCCCAGCATTTT. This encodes CASNKRAGNRQPQHF.

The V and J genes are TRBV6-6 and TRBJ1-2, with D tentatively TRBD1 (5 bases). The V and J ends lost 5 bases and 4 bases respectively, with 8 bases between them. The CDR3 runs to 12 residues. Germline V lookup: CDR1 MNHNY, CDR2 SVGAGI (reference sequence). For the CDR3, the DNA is TGTGCCAGCAGTGACGACAGCTATGGCTACACCTTC. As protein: CASSDDSYGYTF.

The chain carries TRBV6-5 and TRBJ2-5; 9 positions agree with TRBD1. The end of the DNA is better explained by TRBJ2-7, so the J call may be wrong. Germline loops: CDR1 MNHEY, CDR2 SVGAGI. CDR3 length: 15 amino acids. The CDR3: CASRSGTGLTYEQYF. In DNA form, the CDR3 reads TGTGCCAGCAGATCCGGGACAGGGCTAACCTACGAGCAGTACTTC.

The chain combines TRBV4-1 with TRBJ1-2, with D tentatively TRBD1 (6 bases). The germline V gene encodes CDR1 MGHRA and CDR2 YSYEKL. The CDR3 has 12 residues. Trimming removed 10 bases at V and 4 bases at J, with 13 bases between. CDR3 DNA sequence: TGCGCCACCTCCGACAGGATCTATGGCTACACCTTC. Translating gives CATSDRIYGYTF.

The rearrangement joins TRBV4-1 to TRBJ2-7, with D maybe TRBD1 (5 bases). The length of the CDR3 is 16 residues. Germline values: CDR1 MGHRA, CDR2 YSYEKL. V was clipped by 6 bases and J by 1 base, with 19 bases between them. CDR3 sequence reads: CASRPADRAVSYEQYF. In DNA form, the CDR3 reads TGCGCCAGCAGACCTGCAGACAGAGCTGTTTCCTACGAGCAGTACTTC.

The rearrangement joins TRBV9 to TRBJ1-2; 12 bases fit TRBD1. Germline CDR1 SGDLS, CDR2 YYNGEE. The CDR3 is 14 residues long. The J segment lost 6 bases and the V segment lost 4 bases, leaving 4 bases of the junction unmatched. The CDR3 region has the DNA TGTGCCAGCAGCCCTGGGACAGGGGGCGATGGCTACACCTTC. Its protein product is CASSPGTGGDGYTF.

Here the CDR3 DNA reads TGTGCCTGGAGTTCGGGTCCCAATACCTACGAGCAGTACTTC. Translated: CAWSSGPNTYEQYF. This chain joins TRBV30 and TRBJ2-7; the D is unclear. V was clipped by 2 bases and J by 2 bases, with 13 bases between them. CDR1 GTSNPN and CDR2 SVGIG come from the germline V gene (reference sequence). CDR3 length: 14 residues.

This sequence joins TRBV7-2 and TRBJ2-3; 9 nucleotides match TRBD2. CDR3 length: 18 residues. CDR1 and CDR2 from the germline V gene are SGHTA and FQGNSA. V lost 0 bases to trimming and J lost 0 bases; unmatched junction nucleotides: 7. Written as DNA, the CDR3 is TGTGCCAGCAGCTTAGCGTTCGACCTAGCGGGAAGCACAGATACGCAGTATTTT. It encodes CASSLAFDLAGSTDTQYF.

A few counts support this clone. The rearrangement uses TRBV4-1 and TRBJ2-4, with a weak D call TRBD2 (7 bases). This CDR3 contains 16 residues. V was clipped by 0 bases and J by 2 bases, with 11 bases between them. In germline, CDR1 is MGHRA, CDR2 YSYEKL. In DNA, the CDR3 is TGCGCCAGCAGCCAAGAAGGGAGGGGGACCAAAAACATTCAGTACTTC. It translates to CASSQEGRGTKNIQYF.

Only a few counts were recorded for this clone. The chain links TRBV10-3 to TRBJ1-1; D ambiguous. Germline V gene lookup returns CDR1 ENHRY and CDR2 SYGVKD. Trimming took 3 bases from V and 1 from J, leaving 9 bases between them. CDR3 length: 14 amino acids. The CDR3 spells CAISEYAENTEAFF. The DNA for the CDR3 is TGTGCCATCAGTGAATATGCAGAGAACACTGAAGCTTTCTTT.

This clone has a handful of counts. The CDR3 reads CASRLTSGDYNEQFF. The CDR3 nucleotides are TGTGCCAGTAGACTGACTAGCGGGGACTACAATGAGCAGTTCTTC. This rearrangement joins TRBV19 to TRBJ2-1, with 11 bases fitting TRBD2. CDR1 is LNHDA and CDR2 is SQIVND in the germline V gene (reference sequence). V trimming: 6 bases; J trimming: 3 bases; junction bases outside the gene matches: 4. The CDR3 is 15 amino acids.